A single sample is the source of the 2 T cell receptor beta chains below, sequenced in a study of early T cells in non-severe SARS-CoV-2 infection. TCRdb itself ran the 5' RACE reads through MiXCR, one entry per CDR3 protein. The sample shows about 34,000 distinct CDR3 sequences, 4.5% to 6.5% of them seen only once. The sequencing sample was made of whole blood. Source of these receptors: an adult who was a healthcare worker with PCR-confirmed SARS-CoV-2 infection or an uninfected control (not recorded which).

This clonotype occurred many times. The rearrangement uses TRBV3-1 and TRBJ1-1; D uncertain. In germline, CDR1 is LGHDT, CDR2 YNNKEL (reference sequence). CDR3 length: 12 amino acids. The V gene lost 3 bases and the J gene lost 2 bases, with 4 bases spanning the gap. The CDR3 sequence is CASSQLNTEAFF. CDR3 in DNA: TGTGCCAGCAGCCAGCTAAACACTGAAGCTTTCTTT.

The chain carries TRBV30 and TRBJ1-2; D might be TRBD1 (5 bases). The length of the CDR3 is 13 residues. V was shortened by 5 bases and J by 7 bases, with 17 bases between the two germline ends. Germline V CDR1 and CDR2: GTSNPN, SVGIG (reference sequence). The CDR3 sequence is CAWGLTGISGYTF. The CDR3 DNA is TGTGCCTGGGGACTTACAGGAATTAGTGGCTACACCTTC.